This TCR beta chain stems from a study of somatic mutations in cytotoxic T cells in rheumatoid arthritis (dated by TCRdb to about 2017). General notes on the study: Right after diagnosis and prior to the start of any treatment, less than 35 ml EDTA of peripheral blood was drawn from patients. Sorted V beta1+ cells also underwent TCRB sequencing, and some V beta antibody-stained T-cell populations were flow-sorted at nearly 100% purity on a FACSAria II or Sony SH800. The study asked whether expanded CD8+ T-cell clones in newly diagnosed, untreated rheumatoid arthritis carry somatic mutations, and used TCRB deep sequencing to characterize clonality. For some 68 rheumatoid arthritis patients and some 21 healthy controls, TCRB deep sequencing was carried out. The median ages of the patient and control groups were essentially identical.

The immunoSEQ assay was applied to genomic DNA for TCRB CDR3 sequencing. The paper's data handling went like this. Patient CD8+ clones larger than 1% were compared against published virus-specific TCRB sequences, and only a few matched. Only productive TCRB rearrangements were included in the analyses. Clonality was expressed as a Shannon entropy-based productive clonality index, with each clone defined by a unique TCRB CDR3 sequence. Repertoire overlap for a pair of samples was computed from each clone's template counts relative to total templates per sample. V-gene usage from TCRB sequencing and V-gene usage measured by flow cytometry were correlated (Spearman r of about 0.62). Imported from immuneACCESS, the table was reduced by TCRdb to in-frame sequences with V and J called. These copies leave out some clones; in studies compared against another copy, an unresolved V gene accounts for under half, and the cause of the remainder is not known. V and J calls and clone size are those listed in that table; D and trimming were worked out from the DNA. The sample has around 20,000 clones on record, about two thirds of them singletons. Of the sample, 15% to 20% falls within the top ten clones.

On this clone: No cognate antigen has been identified for it. No base quality information exists; no much larger clone differs at one position.

The investigation overall reported the following: CD8+ T-cell clonality in rheumatoid arthritis patients was not significantly different from that in age-matched healthy controls. No adjustment for multiple comparisons was made for the slight TRBV07 underrepresentation in patients. An increase of CD8+ clonality with age was seen in patients (Spearman r ~ 0.46) but not in healthy controls. The antigen targets of the expanded CD8+ clones were unknown, and absence from virus-specific databases did not rule out viral specificity. The largest CD8+ clone made up more than 20% of CD8+ cells in about an eighth of the roughly 65 patients, and blood and synovial fluid shared several identical CD8+ TCRB sequences.

V ends up 3 bases short and J 2 bases short, with an unmatched junction base count of 4. The CDR3 holds 15 amino acids from the cysteine to the phenylalanine. Only the CDR3 DNA stays, 45 bases, in frame from base 1. CDR1 and CDR2 are drawn from the germline V gene: SGDLS, YYNGEE. Positive magnetic bead selection on an AutoMACS was used to isolate CD4+ and CD8+ cells, with flow cytometry used to check purity. Initial screening for clonal expansions relied on flow cytometry with a TCR V beta antibody panel, after which sorted CD8+ fractions underwent TCRB deep sequencing for characterization. Isolation of peripheral blood mononuclear cells was done through Ficoll-Paque PLUS density gradient separation. DNA was extracted from CD4-enriched, CD8-enriched or PBMC samples with Nucleospin Tissue or Tissue XS kits and quantified with a Qubit 2.0 fluorometer.

Recombination connected TRBV9 to TRBJ2-7; 11 bases in the junction line up with TRBD1. The TCR comes from an adult with rheumatoid arthritis. Input material: CD8+ T cells sorted from blood. The CDR3 corresponds to CASSAWTGGPYEQYF. In nucleotide form, the sequence is TGTGCCAGCAGCGCGTGGACAGGGGGCCCCTACGAGCAGTACTTC.